This T cell receptor (beta chain) was recovered during a study of blood T cell repertoires in COVID-19. Across the whole study: Spain, Italy and the United States supplied samples that represented acute and convalescent COVID-19. PBMCs, B-cell-depleted T cells, or T cells were the source of the cDNA or gDNA that made up the material.

Study processing details: Amplified reference gene primers provided the basis for estimating nucleated cell counts. Clones were read by immunoSEQ multiplex PCR, and TCRdb kept only the in-frame ones, dropping some. The V and J calls and the clone size are those of that table, but D and trimming were determined from the DNA. The data show about 59,000 clones, with over 70% seen just once and 18% held by the top ten. Trimming removed 5 bases from V and 5 bases from J; junction bases left unmatched: 13. The CDR3 sequence is 16 residues long. In germline, CDR1 is MGHDK, CDR2 SYGVNS. This chain connects TRBV25-1 to TRBJ2-5; 8 bases are a match to TRBD2. The sample comprised peripheral blood. The sequence came from a woman aged 45-60 years with active or convalescent COVID-19. The CDR3 DNA reads TGTGCCAGCAGTTCTTCAGTGGCGGGAGGCCGTGAGACCCAGTACTTC. It translates to CASSSSVAGGRETQYF.